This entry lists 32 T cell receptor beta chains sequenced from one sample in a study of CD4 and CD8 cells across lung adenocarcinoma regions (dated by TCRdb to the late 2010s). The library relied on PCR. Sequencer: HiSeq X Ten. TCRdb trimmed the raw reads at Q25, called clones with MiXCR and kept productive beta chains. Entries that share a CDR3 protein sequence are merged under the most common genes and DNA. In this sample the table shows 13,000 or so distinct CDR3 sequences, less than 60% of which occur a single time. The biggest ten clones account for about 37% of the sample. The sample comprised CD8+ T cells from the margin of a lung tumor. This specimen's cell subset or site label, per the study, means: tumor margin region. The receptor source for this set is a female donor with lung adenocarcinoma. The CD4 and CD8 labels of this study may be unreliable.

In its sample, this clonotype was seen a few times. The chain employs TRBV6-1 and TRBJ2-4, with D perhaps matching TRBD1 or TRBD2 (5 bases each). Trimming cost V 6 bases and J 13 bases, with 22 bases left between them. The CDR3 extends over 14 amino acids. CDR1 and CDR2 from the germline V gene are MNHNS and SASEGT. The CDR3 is CASRGLGAKNTQYF. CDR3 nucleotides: TGTGCCAGCAGGGGGCTGGGAGCCAAAAATACGCAGTACTTC.

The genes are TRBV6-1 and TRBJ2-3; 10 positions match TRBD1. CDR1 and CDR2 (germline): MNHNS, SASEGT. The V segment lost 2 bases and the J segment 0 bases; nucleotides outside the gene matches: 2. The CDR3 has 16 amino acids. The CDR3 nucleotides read TGTGCCAGCAGTGAAAGGGACAGGGGAAGCACAGATACGCAGTATTTT. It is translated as CASSERDRGSTDTQYF.

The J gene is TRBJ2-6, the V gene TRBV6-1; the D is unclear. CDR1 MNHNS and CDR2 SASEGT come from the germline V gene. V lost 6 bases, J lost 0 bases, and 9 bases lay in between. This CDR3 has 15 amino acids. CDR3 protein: CASSEHSSGANVLTF. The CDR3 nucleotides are TGTGCCAGCAGCGAACACAGCTCTGGGGCCAACGTCCTGACTTTC.

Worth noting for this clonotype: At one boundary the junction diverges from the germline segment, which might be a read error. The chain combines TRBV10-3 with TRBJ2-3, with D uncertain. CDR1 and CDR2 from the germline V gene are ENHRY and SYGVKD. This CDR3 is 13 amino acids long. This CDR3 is CAISIVAEDTQYF. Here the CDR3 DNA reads TGTGCCATCAGTATAGTTGCGGAAGATACGCAGTATTTC.

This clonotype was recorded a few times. CDR3: CAWSAGQSYEQYF. The CDR3 DNA sequence: TGTGCCTGGAGCGCGGGACAGAGCTACGAGCAGTACTTC. This chain links TRBV30 with TRBJ2-1; TRBD1 is a possible D gene (7 bases). The J call may be incorrect, as the DNA end agrees better with TRBJ2-7. This CDR3 spans 13 amino acids. The germline V gene has CDR1 GTSNPN and CDR2 SVGIG (reference sequence).

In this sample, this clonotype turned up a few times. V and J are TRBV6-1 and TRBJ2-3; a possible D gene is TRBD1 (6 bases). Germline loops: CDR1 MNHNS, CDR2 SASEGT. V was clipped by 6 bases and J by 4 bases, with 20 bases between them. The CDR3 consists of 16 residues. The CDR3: CASRDRYGQRADTQYF. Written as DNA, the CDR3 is TGTGCCAGCAGGGACCGCTATGGACAGAGAGCAGATACGCAGTATTTT.

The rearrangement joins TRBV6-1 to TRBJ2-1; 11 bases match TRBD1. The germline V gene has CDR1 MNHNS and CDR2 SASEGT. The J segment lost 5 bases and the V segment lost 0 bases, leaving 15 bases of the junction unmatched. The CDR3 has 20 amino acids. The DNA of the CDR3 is TGTGCCAGCAGTGAAGCCCCCGGTGCGGGACAGGGGGATGGAAACAATGAGCAGTTCTTC. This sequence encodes CASSEAPGAGQGDGNNEQFF.

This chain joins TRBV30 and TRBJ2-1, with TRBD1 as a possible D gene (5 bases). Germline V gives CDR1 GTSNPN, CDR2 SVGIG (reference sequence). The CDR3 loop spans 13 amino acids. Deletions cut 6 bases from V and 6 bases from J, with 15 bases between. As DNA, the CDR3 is TGTGCCTGTCGTAGGGGAATCTTCAATGAGCAGTTCTTC. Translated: CACRRGIFNEQFF.

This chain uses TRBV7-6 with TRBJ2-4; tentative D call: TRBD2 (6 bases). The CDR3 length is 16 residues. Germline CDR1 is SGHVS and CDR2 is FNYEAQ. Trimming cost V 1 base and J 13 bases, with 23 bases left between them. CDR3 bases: TGTGCCAGCAGCTTAGTTCCGGGAGTAGGACATGGTGAGCAGTACTTC. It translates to CASSLVPGVGHGEQYF. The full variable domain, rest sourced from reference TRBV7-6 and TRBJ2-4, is GAGVSQSPRYKVTKRGQDVALRCDPISGHVSLYWYRQALGQGPEFLTYFNYEAQQDKSGLPNDRFSAERPEGSISTLTIQRTEQRDSAMYRCASSLVPGVGHGEQYFGAGTRLSVL.

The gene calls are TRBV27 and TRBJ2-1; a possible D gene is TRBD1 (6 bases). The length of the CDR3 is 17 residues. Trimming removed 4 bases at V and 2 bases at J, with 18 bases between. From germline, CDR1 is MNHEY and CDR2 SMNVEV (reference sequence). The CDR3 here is CASSSRRQDLPYNEQFF. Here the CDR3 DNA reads TGTGCCAGCAGTTCCAGACGACAGGATCTTCCCTACAATGAGCAGTTCTTC.

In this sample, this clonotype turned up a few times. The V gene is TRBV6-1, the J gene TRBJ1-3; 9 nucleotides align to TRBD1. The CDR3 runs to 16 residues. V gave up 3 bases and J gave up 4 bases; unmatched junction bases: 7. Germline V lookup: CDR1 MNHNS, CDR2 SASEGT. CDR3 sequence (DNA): TGTGCCAGCAGTGATATGGGACAGGGTTCAGGAAACACCATATATTTT. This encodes CASSDMGQGSGNTIYF.

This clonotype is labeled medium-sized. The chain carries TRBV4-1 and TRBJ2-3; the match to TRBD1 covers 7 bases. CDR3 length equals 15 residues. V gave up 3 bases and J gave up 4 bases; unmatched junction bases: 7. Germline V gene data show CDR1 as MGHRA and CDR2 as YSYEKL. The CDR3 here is CASSHPDRLSDTQYF. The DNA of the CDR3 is TGCGCCAGCAGCCACCCGGACAGGTTGTCAGATACGCAGTATTTT.

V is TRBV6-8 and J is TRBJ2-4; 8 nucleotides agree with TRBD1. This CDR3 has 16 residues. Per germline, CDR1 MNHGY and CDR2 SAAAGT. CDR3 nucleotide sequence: TGTGCGTGCAGTCCCAGGGGGCTGCGAGCCAAAAATATGCAGTACTTC. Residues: CACSPRGLRAKNMQYF.

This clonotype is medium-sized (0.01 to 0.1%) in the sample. CDR3 in DNA: TGTGCCATCAGTGACCGGGACAGGGGAACCTATGGCTACACCTTC. As protein: CAISDRDRGTYGYTF. The chain recombines TRBV10-3 with TRBJ1-2, with 10 positions matching TRBD1. This CDR3 is 15 amino acids long. The V gene's germline CDR1 is ENHRY and CDR2 SYGVKD. Germline trimming cut 3 bases from V and 4 bases from J; bases unmatched to any gene: 5.

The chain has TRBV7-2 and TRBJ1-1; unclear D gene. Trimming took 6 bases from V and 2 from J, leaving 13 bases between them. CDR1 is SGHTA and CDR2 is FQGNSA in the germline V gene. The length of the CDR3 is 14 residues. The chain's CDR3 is CASSQDGGNTEAFF. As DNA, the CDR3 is TGTGCCAGCAGTCAAGACGGCGGCAACACTGAAGCTTTCTTT.

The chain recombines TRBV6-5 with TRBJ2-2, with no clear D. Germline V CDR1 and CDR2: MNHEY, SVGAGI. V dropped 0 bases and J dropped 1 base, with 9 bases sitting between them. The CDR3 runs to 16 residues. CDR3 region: CASSYSISWNTGELFF. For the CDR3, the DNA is TGTGCCAGCAGTTACTCGATTTCCTGGAACACCGGGGAGCTGTTTTTT.

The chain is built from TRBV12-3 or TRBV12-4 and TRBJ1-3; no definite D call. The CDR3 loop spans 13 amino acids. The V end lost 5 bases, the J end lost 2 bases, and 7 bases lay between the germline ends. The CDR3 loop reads CASSAVTGNTIYF. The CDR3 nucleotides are TGTGCCAGCAGTGCAGTAACTGGAAACACCATATATTTT.

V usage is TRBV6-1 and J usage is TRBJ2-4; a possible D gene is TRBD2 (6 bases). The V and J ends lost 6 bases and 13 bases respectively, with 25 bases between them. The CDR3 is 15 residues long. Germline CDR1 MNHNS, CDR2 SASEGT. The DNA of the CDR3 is TGTGCCAGCAGAAGGGCGGGGAGCGTCAAAGATACGCAGTACTTC. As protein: CASRRAGSVKDTQYF.

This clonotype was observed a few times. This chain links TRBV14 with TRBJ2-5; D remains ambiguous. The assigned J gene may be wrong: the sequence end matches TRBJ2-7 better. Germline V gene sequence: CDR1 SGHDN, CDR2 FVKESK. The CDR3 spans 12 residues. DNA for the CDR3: TGTGCCAGCAGCCCGTCTTTCTACGAGCAGTACTTC. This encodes CASSPSFYEQYF.

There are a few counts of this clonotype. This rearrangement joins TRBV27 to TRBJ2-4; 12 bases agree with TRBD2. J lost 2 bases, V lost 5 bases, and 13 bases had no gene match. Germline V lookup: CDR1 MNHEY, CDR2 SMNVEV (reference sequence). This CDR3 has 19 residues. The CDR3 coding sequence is TGTGCCAGCAGTCCAAGACTAGCGGGAGAACCGGTGACCAAAAACATTCAGTACTTC. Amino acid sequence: CASSPRLAGEPVTKNIQYF.

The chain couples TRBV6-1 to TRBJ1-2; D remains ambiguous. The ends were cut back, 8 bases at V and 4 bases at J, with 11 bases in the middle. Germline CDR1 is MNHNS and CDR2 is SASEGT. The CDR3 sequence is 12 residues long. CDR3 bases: TGTGCCAGCGGGAGTAGGGCCTATGGCTACACCTTC. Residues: CASGSRAYGYTF.

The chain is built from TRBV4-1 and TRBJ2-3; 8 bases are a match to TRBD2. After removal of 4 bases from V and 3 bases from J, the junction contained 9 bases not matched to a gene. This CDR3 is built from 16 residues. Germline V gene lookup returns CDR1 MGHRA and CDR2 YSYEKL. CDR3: CASSPRQGLATDTQYF. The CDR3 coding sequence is TGCGCCAGCAGCCCCCGGCAAGGACTAGCTACAGATACGCAGTATTTT.

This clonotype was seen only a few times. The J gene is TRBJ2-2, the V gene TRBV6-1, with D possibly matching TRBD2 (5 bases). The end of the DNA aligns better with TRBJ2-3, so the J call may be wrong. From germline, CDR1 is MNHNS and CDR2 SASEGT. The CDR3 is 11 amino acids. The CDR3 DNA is TGTGCCAGCTGGTCCACCGGGGCGCAGTATTTT. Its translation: CASWSTGAQYF.

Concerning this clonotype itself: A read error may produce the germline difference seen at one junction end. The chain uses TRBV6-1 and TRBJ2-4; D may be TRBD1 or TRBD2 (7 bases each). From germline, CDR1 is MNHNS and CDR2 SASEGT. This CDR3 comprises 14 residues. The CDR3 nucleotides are TGTGCGAGGCAGGGGGGGGGTGACCAAAACACTCAGTACTTC. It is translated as CARQGGGDQNTQYF.

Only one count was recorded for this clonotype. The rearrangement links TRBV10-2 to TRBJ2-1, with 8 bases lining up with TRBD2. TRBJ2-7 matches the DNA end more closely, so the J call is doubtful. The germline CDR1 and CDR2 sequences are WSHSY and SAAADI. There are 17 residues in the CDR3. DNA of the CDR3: TGCGCCAGCAGTGGTCGGGAGGGCCTCTTAAGCTCCTACGAGCAGTACTTC. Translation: CASSGREGLLSSYEQYF.

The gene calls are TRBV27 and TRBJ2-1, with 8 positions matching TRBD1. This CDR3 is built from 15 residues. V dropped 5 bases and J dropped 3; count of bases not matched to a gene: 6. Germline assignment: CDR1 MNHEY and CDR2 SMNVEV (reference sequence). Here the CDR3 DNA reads TGTGCCAGCAGTCCATCAGGGGGCCGCTACAATGAGCAGTTCTTC. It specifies CASSPSGGRYNEQFF.

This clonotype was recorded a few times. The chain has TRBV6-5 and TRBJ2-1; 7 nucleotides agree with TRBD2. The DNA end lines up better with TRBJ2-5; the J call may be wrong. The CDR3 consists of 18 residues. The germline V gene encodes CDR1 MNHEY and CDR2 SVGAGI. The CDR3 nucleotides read TGTGCCAGCAGTTACGTCGGGAACACCGGGGGGACCCAAGAGACCCAGTACTTC. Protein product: CASSYVGNTGGTQETQYF.

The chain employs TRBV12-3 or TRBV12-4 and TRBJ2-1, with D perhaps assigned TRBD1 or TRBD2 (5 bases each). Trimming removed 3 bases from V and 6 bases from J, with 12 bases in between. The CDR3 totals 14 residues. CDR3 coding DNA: TGTGCCAGCAGTTTGTTTGAGGGGTCCAATGAGCAGTTCTTC. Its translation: CASSLFEGSNEQFF.

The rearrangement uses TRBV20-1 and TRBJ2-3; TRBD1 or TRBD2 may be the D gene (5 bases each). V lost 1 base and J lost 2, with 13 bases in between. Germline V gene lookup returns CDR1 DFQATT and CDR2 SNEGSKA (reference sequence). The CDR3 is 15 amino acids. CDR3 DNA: TGCAGTGCTAGAGTGGGGGAAGTGGACACAGATACGCAGTATTTT. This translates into CSARVGEVDTDTQYF.

CDR3 coding DNA: TGTGCCAGCAGAGTTCCGGGACAGGGTCCCAATGAGCAGTTCTTC. Translated: CASRVPGQGPNEQFF. The chain recombines TRBV6-1 with TRBJ2-1, with 9 positions matching TRBD1. V gave up 6 bases and J gave up 6 bases; unmatched junction bases: 9. Germline loops: CDR1 MNHNS, CDR2 SASEGT. CDR3 length: 15 amino acids.

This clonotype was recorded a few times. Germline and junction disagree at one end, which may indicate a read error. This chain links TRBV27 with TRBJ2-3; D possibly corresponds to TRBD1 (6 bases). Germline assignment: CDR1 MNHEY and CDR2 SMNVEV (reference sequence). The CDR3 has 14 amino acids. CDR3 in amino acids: CAGRGGRVTDTQYF. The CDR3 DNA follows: TGTGCGGGCCGTGGGGGCCGGGTCACAGATACGCAGTATTTC.

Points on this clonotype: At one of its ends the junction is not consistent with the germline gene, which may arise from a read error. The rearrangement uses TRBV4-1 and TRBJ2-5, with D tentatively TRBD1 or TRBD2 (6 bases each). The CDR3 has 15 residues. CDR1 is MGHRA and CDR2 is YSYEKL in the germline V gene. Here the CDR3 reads CARGLGGSDQETQYF. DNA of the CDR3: TGCGCCAGGGGGCTAGGGGGGAGTGACCAAGAGACGCAGTACTTC.